Listed below are T cell receptor beta chains from one sample, sequenced in a study of T cell changes during pregnancy in multiple sclerosis. Method: immunoSEQ multiplex PCR; TCRdb's copy keeps in-frame clones and lacks some. The sample includes about 57,000 clones, approximately 89% of them seen just once. The sample here was peripheral blood, taken after pregnancy. These receptors all stem from a female donor in good health, enrolled as a control in a pregnancy study. CDR3s include the opening cysteine and the closing phenylalanine or tryptophan. A D gene is named only where the DNA matches it firmly.

cdr3_aa: CASSLGRHTDTQYF
d_call: NA
v_call: TRBV5-6
j_call: TRBJ2-3

cdr3_aa: CASSEEGNAEAFF
d_call: NA
v_call: TRBV2
j_call: TRBJ1-1

cdr3_aa: CASIMGQEFTGELFF
d_call: NA
v_call: TRBV19
j_call: TRBJ2-2

cdr3_aa: CSVYSQPQHF
d_call: NA
v_call: TRBV29-1
j_call: TRBJ1-5

cdr3_aa: CASSRDSGGLLSETQYF
d_call: TRBD2
v_call: TRBV4-3
j_call: TRBJ2-5

cdr3_aa: CASSPWDGGRTEAFF
d_call: NA
v_call: TRBV4-2
j_call: TRBJ1-1

cdr3_aa: CASSVVGGYGYTF
d_call: NA
v_call: TRBV9
j_call: TRBJ1-2

cdr3_aa: CASSLISREDTQYF
d_call: NA
v_call: TRBV5-4
j_call: TRBJ2-3

cdr3_aa: CASSPKTGKFSGANVLTF
d_call: TRBD1
v_call: TRBV14
j_call: TRBJ2-6

cdr3_aa: CASSSQQGSTGELFF
d_call: TRBD1
v_call: TRBV5-1
j_call: TRBJ2-2